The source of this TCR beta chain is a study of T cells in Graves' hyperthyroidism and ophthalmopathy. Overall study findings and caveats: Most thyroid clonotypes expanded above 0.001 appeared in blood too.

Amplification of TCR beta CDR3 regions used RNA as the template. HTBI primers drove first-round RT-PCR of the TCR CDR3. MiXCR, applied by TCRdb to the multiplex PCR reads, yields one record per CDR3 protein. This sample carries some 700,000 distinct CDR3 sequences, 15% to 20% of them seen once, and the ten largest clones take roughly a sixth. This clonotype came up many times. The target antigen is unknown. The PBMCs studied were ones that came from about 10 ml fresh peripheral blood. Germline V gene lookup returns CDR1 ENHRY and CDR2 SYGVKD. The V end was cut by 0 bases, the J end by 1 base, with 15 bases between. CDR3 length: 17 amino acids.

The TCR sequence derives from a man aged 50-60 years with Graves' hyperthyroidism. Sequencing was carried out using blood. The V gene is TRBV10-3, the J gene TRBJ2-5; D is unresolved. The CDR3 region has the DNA TGTGCCATCAGTGAGTCTGTATACCCGACGGTCCAAGAGACCCAGTACTTC. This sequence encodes CAISESVYPTVQETQYF.